This T cell receptor beta chain came from a study of blood T cell repertoires in COVID-19. For the study at large: COVID-19 samples, acute and convalescent, were from the United States, Italy and Spain. Nucleic acid was either cDNA or gDNA, and it came from T cells, B-cell-depleted T cells, or PBMCs.

Original data processing: Scientists estimated how many nucleated cells there were by amplifying reference gene primers. Data came from immunoSEQ multiplex PCR; TCRdb stores just in-frame clones and leaves some out. Clone size and the V and J calls come from that table; the DNA yielded D and trimming. The data contain 120,000 or so clones, around 83% of them seen just once; the ten biggest clones take up roughly 15%. Germline values: CDR1 SGHDN, CDR2 FVKESK. V was trimmed by 4 bases and J by 2 bases, leaving 17 bases between them. CDR3 length: 16 residues. The sequencing input was peripheral blood. V is TRBV14 and J is TRBJ1-1, with D perhaps TRBD1 (5 bases). The receptor's source is a woman between 45 and 60 years old with acute or convalescent COVID-19. CDR3 DNA: TGTGCCAGCAGCCCCTTCGGCGTGGGGCATAACACTGAAGCTTTCTTT. Encoded protein: CASSPFGVGHNTEAFF.